What follows is one TCR beta chain and its context. Its specificity is not known. At one boundary the junction diverges from the germline segment, which might be a read error. The data are from a study of tumor-infiltrating lymphocytes in primary liver carcinoma. Study-level background: Subjects consisted of male and female patients aged 30 to 69 years. Broader study findings: Representation across all five tumor regions was limited to only about 7-24% of top clones.

CDR1 and CDR2 from the germline V gene are SGHNT and YENEEA. CDR3 size: 17 residues. Making TCR beta cDNA involved approximately 530 ng total RNA and a constant-region primer. Investigators got TCR beta libraries out of three nested multiplex PCR rounds, done with slightly modified ARM-PCR. A C-beta reverse primer was combined with TRBV1-TRBV30 forward primers in the first two PCR rounds, and each round had approximately 10 cycles. TCRdb processed the multiplex PCR reads anew with MiXCR; each CDR3 protein has one entry. The sample holds roughly 100,000 distinct CDR3 sequences; under 70% are singletons and the top ten take 9.5% to 15%. Joint extraction of RNA and DNA used about 17-30 mg of bulk tissue that was unsorted.

This receptor was identified in a woman in her fifties or sixties with primary liver carcinoma and hepatitis B virus infection. The chain employs TRBV11-3 and TRBJ2-1; no clear D. Source material: liver tumor tissue from sampling region 2. The subset denotes: tumor region T2, inferior pole. The CDR3 DNA sequence: TGTGCCAGCAACTTAGATCCCATGAGTTTTTCCTACAATGTGCAGTTCTTC. This translates into CASNLDPMSFSYNVQFF. Filled out from reference TRBV11-3 and TRBJ2-1, the complete variable domain reads EAGVVQSPRYKIIEKKQPVAFWCNPISGHNTLYWYLQNLGQGPELLIRYENEEAVDDSQLPKDRFSAERLKGVDSTLKIQPAELGDSAVYLCASNLDPMSFSYNVQFFGPGTRLTVL.